These 3 T cell receptor beta chains share one sample of origin, sequenced in a study of Graves' ophthalmopathy and Graves' hyperthyroidism. TCR beta CDR3 amplification used RNA transcripts. RT-PCR was first run with HTBI primers, then multiplex PCR in a second round. TCRdb recomputed calls from the multiplex PCR reads with MiXCR, one row per CDR3 protein. The sample yields 400,000 to 450,000 distinct CDR3 sequences, around a fifth seen once. The sequencing input was peripheral blood. The receptors originated from a woman aged 18-30 years with stable Graves' hyperthyroidism.

The table lists this clonotype with many counts. The chain employs TRBV27 and TRBJ2-6; TRBD1 matches 9 bases. Germline trimming cut 4 bases from V and 2 bases from J; bases unmatched to any gene: 6. This CDR3 has 17 amino acids. Germline V gives CDR1 MNHEY, CDR2 SMNVEV (reference sequence). CDR3 region: CASSSGQGNPGANVLTF. In DNA, the CDR3 is TGTGCCAGCAGTTCCGGACAGGGGAACCCTGGGGCCAACGTCCTGACTTTC.

This clonotype was detected many times. The chain carries TRBV6-1 and TRBJ2-2; no clear D. Germline V CDR1 and CDR2: MNHNS, SASEGT. V gave up 2 bases and J gave up 1 base, with 14 bases separating them. This CDR3 is built from 17 residues. The CDR3 DNA follows: TGTGCCAGCAGTGAAAAACGACGCCATCTGAACACCGGGGAGCTGTTTTTT. It translates to CASSEKRRHLNTGELFF.

This clonotype came up a few times. The CDR3 does not close with the conserved phenylalanine or tryptophan, likely indicating a read error. The DNA is left out, because the CDR3 cannot be placed on it with certainty; the CDR3 is given as TCRdb lists it. The chain is built from TRBV6-1 and TRBJ1-1. Per the germline V gene, CDR1 is MNHNS and CDR2 is SASEGT. The CDR3 comprises 14 residues, both ends counted. CDR3 protein: CASSKQGQNTEACL.